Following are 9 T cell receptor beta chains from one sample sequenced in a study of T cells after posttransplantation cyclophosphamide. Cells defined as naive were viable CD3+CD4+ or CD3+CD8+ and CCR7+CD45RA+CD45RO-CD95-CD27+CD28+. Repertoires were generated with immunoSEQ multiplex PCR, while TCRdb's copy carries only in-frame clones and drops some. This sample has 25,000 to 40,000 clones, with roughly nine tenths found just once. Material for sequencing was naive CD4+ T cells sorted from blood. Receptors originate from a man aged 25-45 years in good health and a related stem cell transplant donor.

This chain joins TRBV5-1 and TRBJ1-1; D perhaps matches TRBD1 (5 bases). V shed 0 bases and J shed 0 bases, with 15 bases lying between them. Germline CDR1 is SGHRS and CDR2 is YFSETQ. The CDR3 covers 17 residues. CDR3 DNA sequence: TGCGCCAGCAGCTTGGCGGTTGGGGCACGGGTGAACACTGAAGCTTTCTTT. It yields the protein CASSLAVGARVNTEAFF.

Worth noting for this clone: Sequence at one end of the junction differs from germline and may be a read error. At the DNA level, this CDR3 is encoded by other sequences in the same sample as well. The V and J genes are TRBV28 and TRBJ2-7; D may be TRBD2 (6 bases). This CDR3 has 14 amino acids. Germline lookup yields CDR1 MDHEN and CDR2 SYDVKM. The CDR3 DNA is TGCGCCAGCATCGCTTGGGGGGAGACCTACGAGCAGTACTTC. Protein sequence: CASIAWGETYEQYF.

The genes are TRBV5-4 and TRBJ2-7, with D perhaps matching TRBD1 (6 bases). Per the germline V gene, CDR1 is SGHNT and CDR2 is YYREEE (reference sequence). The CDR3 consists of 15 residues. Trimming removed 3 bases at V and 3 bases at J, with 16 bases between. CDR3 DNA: TGTGCCAGCAGCTGGGGCAGGGGAATACACTACGAGCAGTACTTC. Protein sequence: CASSWGRGIHYEQYF.

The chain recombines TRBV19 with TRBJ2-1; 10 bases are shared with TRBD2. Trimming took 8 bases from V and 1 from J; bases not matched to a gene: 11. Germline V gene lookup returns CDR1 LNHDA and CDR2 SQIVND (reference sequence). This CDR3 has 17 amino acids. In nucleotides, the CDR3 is TGTGCCAGTCTCACGAAGGCTAGCGGGGGTTCCTACAATGAGCAGTTCTTC. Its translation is CASLTKASGGSYNEQFF. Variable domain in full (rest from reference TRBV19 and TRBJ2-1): DGGITQSPKYLFRKEGQNVTLSCEQNLNHDAMYWYRQDPGQGLRLIYYSQIVNDFQKGDIAEGYSVSREKKESFPLTVTSAQKNPTAFYLCASLTKASGGSYNEQFFGPGTRLTVL.

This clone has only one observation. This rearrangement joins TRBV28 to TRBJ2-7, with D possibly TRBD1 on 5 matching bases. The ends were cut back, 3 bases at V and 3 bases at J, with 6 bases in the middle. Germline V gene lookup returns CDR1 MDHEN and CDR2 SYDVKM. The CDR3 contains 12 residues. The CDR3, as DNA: TGTGCCAGCAGTTTGGGGCTCTACGAGCAGTACTTC. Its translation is CASSLGLYEQYF.

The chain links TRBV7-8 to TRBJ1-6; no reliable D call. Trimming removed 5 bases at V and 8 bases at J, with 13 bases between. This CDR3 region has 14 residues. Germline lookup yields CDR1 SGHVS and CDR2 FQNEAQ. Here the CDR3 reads CASSLQAGDSPLHF. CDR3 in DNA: TGTGCCAGCAGCCTGCAGGCGGGAGATTCACCCCTCCACTTT.

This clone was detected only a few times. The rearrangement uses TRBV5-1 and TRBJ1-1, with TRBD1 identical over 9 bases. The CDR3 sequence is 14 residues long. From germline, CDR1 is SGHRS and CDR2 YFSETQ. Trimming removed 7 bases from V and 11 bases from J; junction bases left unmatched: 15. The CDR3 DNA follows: TGCGCCAGCGGTGAGGGGGACAGGGACATTGTGGCTTTCTTT. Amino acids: CASGEGDRDIVAFF.

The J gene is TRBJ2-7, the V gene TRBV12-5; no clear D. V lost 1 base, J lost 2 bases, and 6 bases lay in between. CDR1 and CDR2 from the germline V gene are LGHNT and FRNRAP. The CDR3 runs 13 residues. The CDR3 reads CASGLGETYEQYF. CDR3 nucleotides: TGTGCTAGTGGTTTGGGCGAGACCTACGAGCAGTACTTC.

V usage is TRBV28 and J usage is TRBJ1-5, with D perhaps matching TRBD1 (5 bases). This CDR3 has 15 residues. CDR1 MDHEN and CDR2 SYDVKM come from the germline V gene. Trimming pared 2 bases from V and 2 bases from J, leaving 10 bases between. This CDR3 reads CASSLNGGGNQPQHF. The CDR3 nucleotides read TGTGCCAGCAGTTTAAATGGAGGGGGCAATCAGCCCCAGCATTTT.